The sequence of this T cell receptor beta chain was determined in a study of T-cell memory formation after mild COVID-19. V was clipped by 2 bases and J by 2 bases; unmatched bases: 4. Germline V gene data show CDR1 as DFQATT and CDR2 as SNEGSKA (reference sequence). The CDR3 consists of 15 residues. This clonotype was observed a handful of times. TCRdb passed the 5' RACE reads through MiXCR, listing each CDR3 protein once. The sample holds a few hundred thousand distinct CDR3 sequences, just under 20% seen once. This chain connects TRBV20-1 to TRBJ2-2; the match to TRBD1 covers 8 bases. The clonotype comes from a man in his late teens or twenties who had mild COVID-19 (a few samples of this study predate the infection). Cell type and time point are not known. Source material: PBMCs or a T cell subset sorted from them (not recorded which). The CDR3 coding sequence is TGCAGTGCTAGAACGGACAGGGAAAACACCGGGGAGCTGTTTTTT. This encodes CSARTDRENTGELFF.